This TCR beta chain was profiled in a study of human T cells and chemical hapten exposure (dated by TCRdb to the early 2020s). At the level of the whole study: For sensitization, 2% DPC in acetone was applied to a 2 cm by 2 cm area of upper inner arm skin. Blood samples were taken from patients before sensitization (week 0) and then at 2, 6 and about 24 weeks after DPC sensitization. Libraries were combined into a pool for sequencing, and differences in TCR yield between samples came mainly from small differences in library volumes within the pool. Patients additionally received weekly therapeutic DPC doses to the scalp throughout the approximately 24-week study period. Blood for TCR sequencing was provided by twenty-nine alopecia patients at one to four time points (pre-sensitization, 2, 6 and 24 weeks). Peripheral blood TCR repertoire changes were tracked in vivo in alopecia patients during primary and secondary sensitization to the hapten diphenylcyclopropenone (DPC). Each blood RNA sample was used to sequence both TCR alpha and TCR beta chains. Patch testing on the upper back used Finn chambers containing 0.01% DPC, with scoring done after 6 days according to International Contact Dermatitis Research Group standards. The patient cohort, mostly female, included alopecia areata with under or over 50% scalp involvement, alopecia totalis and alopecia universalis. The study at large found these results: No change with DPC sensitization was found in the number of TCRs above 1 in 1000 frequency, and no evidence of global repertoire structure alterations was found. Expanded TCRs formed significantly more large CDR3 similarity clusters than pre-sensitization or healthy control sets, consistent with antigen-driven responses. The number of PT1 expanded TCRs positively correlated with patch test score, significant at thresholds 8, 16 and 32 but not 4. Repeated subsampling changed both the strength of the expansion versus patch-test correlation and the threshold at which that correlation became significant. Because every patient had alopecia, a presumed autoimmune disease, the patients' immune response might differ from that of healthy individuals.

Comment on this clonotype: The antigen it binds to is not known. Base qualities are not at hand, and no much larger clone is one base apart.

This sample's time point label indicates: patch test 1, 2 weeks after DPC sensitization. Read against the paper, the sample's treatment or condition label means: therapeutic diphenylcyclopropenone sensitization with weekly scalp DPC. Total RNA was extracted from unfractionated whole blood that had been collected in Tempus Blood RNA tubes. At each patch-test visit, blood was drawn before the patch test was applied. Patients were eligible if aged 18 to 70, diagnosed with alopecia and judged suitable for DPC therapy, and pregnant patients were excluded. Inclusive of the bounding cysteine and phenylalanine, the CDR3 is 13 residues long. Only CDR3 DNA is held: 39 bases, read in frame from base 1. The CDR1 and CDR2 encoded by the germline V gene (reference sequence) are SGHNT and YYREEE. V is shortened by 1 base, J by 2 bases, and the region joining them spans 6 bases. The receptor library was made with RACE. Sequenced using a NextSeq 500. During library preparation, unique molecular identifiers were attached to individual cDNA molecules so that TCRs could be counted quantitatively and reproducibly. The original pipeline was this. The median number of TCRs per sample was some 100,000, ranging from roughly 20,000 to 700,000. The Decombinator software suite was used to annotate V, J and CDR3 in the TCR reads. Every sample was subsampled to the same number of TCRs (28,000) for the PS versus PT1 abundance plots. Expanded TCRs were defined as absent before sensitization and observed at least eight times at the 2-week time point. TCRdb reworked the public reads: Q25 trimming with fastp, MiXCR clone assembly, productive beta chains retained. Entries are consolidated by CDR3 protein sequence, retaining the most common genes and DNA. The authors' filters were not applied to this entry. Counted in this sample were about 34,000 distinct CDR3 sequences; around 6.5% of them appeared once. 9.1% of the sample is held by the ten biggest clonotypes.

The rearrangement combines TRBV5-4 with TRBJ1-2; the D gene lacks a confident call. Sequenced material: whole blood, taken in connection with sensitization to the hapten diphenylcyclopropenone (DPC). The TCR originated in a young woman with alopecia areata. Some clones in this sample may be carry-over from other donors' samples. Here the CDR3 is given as CASSLRENYGYTF. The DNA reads TGTGCCAGCAGCTTGCGAGAGAACTATGGCTACACCTTC.